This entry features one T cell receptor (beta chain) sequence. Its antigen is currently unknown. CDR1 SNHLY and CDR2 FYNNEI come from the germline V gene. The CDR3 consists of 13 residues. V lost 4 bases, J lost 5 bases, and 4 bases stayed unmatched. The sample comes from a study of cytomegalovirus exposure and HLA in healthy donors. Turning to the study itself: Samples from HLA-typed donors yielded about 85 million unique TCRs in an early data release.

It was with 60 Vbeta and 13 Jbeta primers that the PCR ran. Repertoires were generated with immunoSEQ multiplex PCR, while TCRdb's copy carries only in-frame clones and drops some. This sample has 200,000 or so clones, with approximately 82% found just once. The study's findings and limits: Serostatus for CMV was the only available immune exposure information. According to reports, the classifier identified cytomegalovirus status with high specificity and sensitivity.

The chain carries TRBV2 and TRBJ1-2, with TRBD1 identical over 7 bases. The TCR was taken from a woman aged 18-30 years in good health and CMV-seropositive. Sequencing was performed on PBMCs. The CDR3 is CASSGRQGYGYTF. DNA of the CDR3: TGTGCCAGCAGTGGAAGACAGGGATATGGCTACACCTTC. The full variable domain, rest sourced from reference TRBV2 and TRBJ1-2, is EPEVTQTPSHQVTQMGQEVILRCVPISNHLYFYWYRQILGQKVEFLVSFYNNEISEKSEIFDDQFSVERPDGSNFTLKIRSTKLEDSAMYFCASSGRQGYGYTFGSGTRLTVV.